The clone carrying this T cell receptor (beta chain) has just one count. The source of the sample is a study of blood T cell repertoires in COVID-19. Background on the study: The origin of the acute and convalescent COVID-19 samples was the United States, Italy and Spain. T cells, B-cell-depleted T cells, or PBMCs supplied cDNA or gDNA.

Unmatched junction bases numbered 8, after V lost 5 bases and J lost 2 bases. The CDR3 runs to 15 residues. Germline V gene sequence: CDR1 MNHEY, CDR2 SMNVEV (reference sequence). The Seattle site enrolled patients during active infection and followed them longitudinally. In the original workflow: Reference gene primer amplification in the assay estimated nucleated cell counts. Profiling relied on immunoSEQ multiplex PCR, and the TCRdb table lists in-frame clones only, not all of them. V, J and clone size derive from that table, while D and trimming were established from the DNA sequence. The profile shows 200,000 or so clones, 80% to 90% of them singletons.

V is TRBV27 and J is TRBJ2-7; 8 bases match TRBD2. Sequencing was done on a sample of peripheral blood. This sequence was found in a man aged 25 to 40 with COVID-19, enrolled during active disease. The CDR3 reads CASSLRGAGAYEQYF. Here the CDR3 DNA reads TGTGCCAGCAGTCTACGCGGAGCGGGGGCCTACGAGCAGTACTTC.